This T cell receptor beta chain is drawn from a study of T cells in Graves' hyperthyroidism and ophthalmopathy. This clonotype has at least ten counts. The antigen remains undetermined. The CDR3 extends over 19 amino acids. CDR1 LGHDT and CDR2 YNNKEL come from the germline V gene (reference sequence). Trimming at V came to 1 base and at J to 10 bases, leaving 15 bases not matched to a gene. Amplified TCR beta CDR3 regions derived from RNA transcripts. In the first-round RT-PCR of the TCR CDR3, the HTBI primer set was used. Each CDR3 protein is one row after TCRdb ran MiXCR on the multiplex PCR reads. The sample comprises 530,000 or so distinct CDR3 sequences, roughly 18% of which are singletons, and approximately 15% rests with the top ten. Study findings and constraints: Ophthalmopathy cases were set apart from stable hyperthyroidism by a 13 V-J model.

The TCR comes from a woman younger than 30 with Graves' ophthalmopathy. Specimen: blood. The chain is built from TRBV3-1 and TRBJ2-1, with TRBD2 identical over 14 bases. Here the CDR3 DNA reads TGTGCCAGCAGCCAAGGAAGGGAATTGGGGACTAGCGGGAGTAGGGAGCAGTTCTTC. This translates into CASSQGRELGTSGSREQFF.